One sample yielded the 21 T cell receptor beta chains listed below, sequenced in a study of control samples from healthy donors and cancer patients. Using immunoSEQ multiplex PCR, the repertoire was profiled, and TCRdb retains in-frame clones only, with some absent. This specimen shows fewer than 250,000 clones; the ten leading clones hold 2.2%. The sample was blood. The receptors were gathered from a woman younger than 45 in good health.

This rearrangement joins TRBV6-5 to TRBJ2-7; no reliable D call. This CDR3 is 15 amino acids long. The V end was cut by 0 bases, the J end by 2 bases, with 11 bases between. Germline V gives CDR1 MNHEY, CDR2 SVGAGI. The CDR3 reads CASSYSNSLPYEQYF. In nucleotides, the CDR3 is TGTGCCAGCAGTTACTCGAACAGTCTTCCCTACGAGCAGTACTTC.

This sequence joins TRBV6-5 and TRBJ1-5; no clear D. Trimming removed 9 bases from V and 2 bases from J, with 14 bases in between. CDR1 and CDR2 from the germline V gene are MNHEY and SVGAGI. This CDR3 spans 14 amino acids. CDR3 residues: CASLLVVGNQPQHF. The CDR3 DNA sequence: TGTGCCAGTTTACTAGTCGTGGGCAATCAGCCCCAGCATTTT.

As concerns this clone: The germline gene is not matched at one end of the junction; a read error may be the cause. The CDR3 protein is CASTLAGGILTYSYNEQFF. The DNA of the CDR3 is TGTGCCAGCACTTTAGCGGGGGGTATCCTTACTTACTCCTACAATGAGCAGTTCTTC. This chain connects TRBV28 to TRBJ2-1, with 10 bases identical to TRBD2. The CDR3 runs to 19 residues. Germline V gene sequence: CDR1 MDHEN, CDR2 SYDVKM.

Here the CDR3 DNA reads TGTGCCAGCAGCAAAGGGTCTGGAAACACCATATATTTT. Protein: CASSKGSGNTIYF. The V gene is TRBV21-1, the J gene TRBJ1-3. TRBV21-1 is recorded as a pseudogene. This CDR3 has 13 amino acids.

This rearrangement joins TRBV7-3 to TRBJ1-1; no reliable D call. This CDR3 is built from 15 residues. V lost 3 bases, J lost 0 bases, and 11 bases lay in between. The germline V gene encodes CDR1 SGHTA and CDR2 FQGTGA. CDR3 coding DNA: TGTGCCAGCAGCTTGGGGTCGTTTTTGAACACTGAAGCTTTCTTT. Translated: CASSLGSFLNTEAFF.

The chain has TRBV5-4 and TRBJ2-3; the match to TRBD2 covers 7 bases. The CDR3 is 15 amino acids. CDR1 and CDR2 from the germline V gene are SGHNT and YYREEE (reference sequence). J gave up 1 base and V 2 bases, and 4 bases lay outside the gene matches. CDR3 coding DNA: TGTGCCAGCAGCTTAGCGGGGCCCCGCACAGATACGCAGTATTTT. Amino acids: CASSLAGPRTDTQYF.

The CDR3 DNA sequence: TGTGCCAGTAGTACAGGGAACACTGAAGCTTTCTTT. Its protein product is CASSTGNTEAFF. The chain links TRBV19 to TRBJ1-1; D is undetermined. V gave up 4 bases and J gave up 1 base, with 4 bases separating them. CDR3 length: 12 residues. Germline V lookup: CDR1 LNHDA, CDR2 SQIVND (reference sequence).

The rearrangement joins TRBV18 to TRBJ1-3; no clear D gene. The germline gives CDR1 KGHSH, CDR2 LQKENI. V gave up 1 base and J gave up 3 bases, with 10 bases separating them. The length of the CDR3 is 15 residues. The CDR3 here is CASSPLPRLGNTIYF. DNA for the CDR3: TGTGCCAGCTCACCACTCCCTCGTCTTGGAAACACCATATATTTT. The whole variable domain, filled in from reference TRBV18 and TRBJ1-3, reads NAGVMQNPRHLVRRRGQEARLRCSPMKGHSHVYWYRQLPEEGLKFMVYLQKENIIDESGMPKERFSAEFPKEGPSILRIQQVVRGDSAAYFCASSPLPRLGNTIYFGEGSWLTVV.

The chain joins TRBV10-3 to TRBJ1-4; TRBD1 might be the D (5 bases). The CDR3 has 14 residues. The germline gives CDR1 ENHRY, CDR2 SYGVKD. Trimming stripped 5 bases from V and 6 bases from J, with 13 bases between. CDR3 coding DNA: TGTGCCATCAGTCCACAGGTCTCGGATGAAAAACTGTTTTTT. It specifies CAISPQVSDEKLFF.

The chain couples TRBV5-1 to TRBJ1-5; maybe TRBD1 (6 bases). The CDR3 length is 15 residues. Germline V lookup: CDR1 SGHRS, CDR2 YFSETQ. Between the trimmed V and J ends, which lost 4 bases and 0 bases, there was a span of 11 bases. The CDR3 coding sequence is TGCGCCAGCAGCATAGGGGGATATAGCAATCAGCCCCAGCATTTT. It yields the protein CASSIGGYSNQPQHF.

The CDR3 bases are TGTGCCAGCAGCTTATTAAGGGGTTCACCCCTCCACTTT. It codes for CASSLLRGSPLHF. The genes are TRBV7-2 and TRBJ1-6, with D maybe TRBD1 (5 bases). Trimming shortened V by 2 bases and J by 9 bases, and 8 bases separated the two germline ends. CDR1 and CDR2 from the germline V gene are SGHTA and FQGNSA. The CDR3 covers 13 residues.

V and J are TRBV7-2 and TRBJ2-1; D unclear. Germline V gene sequence: CDR1 SGHTA, CDR2 FQGNSA. Between the trimmed V and J ends, which lost 1 base and 3 bases, there was a span of 10 bases. The CDR3 contains 15 residues. The CDR3 nucleotides read TGTGCCAGCAGCTTAGATCCCAGAATCTACAATGAGCAGTTCTTC. It encodes CASSLDPRIYNEQFF. Drawing the rest from reference TRBV7-2 and TRBJ2-1, the complete variable domain is GAGVSQSPSNKVTEKGKDVELRCDPISGHTALYWYRQSLGQGLEFLIYFQGNSAPDKSGLPSDRFSAERTGGSVSTLTIQRTQQEDSAVYLCASSLDPRIYNEQFFGPGTRLTVL.

J is TRBJ2-7 and V is TRBV18, with a tentative D call TRBD2 (5 bases). Germline loops: CDR1 KGHSH, CDR2 LQKENI. Trimming shortened V by 3 bases and J by 7 bases, and 13 bases separated the two germline ends. CDR3 length equals 13 residues. CDR3 sequence reads: CASSPVEGQEQYF. The CDR3 DNA reads TGTGCCAGCTCACCGGTCGAGGGCCAGGAGCAGTACTTC.

This chain joins TRBV4-1 and TRBJ1-2; D not certain. This CDR3 is 15 amino acids long. The germline gives CDR1 MGHRA, CDR2 YSYEKL. Between the trimmed V and J ends, which lost 0 bases and 6 bases, there was a span of 14 bases. CDR3 DNA: TGCGCCAGCAGCCAAGATGGGTGGATCTCTGATGGCTACACCTTC. Its protein product is CASSQDGWISDGYTF.

The chain employs TRBV6-2 or TRBV6-3 and TRBJ2-3; tentatively, D is TRBD2 (5 bases). V dropped 2 bases and J dropped 2 bases, with 17 bases sitting between them. Germline-derived CDR1 and CDR2 are MNHEY and SVGEGT. CDR3 length: 17 amino acids. The CDR3 DNA reads as TGTGCCAGCAGTTACATATCCGGGAATGATAACACAGATACGCAGTATTTT. It codes for CASSYISGNDNTDTQYF.

The V call is TRBV7-2, the J call TRBJ2-3; D gene ambiguous. The germline V gene encodes CDR1 SGHTA and CDR2 FQGNSA. The CDR3 totals 15 residues. V gave up 2 bases and J gave up 6 bases, with 15 bases separating them. CDR3 amino acids: CASSLLLRPPDTQYF. The CDR3 DNA follows: TGTGCCAGCAGCTTACTCCTTCGGCCCCCCGATACGCAGTATTTT.

As regards this clone: Within the sample, other DNA sequences also encode this same CDR3. The rearrangement links TRBV20-1 to TRBJ1-1; no clear D gene. The CDR3 is made up of 11 amino acids. Per the germline V gene, CDR1 is DFQATT and CDR2 is SNEGSKA (reference sequence). Between the trimmed V and J ends, which lost 5 bases and 4 bases, there was a span of 8 bases. This CDR3 is CSAPDRTEAFF. DNA for the CDR3: TGCAGTGCTCCGGACCGCACTGAAGCTTTCTTT.

The chain combines TRBV27 with TRBJ2-3; the D is unclear. The germline V and J ends were trimmed by 2 bases and 2 bases, with 11 bases remaining between them. Germline loops: CDR1 MNHEY, CDR2 SMNVEV (reference sequence). The CDR3 length is 15 residues. The CDR3 coding sequence is TGTGCCAGCAGTTTAACACGGCTTATCACAGATACGCAGTATTTT. Protein: CASSLTRLITDTQYF.

The chain recombines TRBV28 with TRBJ1-1; D is unclear. V gave up 3 bases and J gave up 4 bases, with 15 bases separating them. CDR1 MDHEN and CDR2 SYDVKM come from the germline V gene. This CDR3 spans 15 amino acids. CDR3 region: CASSLFRAPGTEAFF. In DNA, the CDR3 is TGTGCCAGCAGTTTGTTCCGGGCGCCGGGCACTGAAGCTTTCTTT.

J is TRBJ1-1 and V is TRBV6-5; possible D gene TRBD1, 6 bases. Per germline, CDR1 MNHEY and CDR2 SVGAGI. This CDR3 is 13 amino acids long. The V and J ends lost 4 bases and 1 base respectively, with 7 bases between them. CDR3 DNA: TGTGCCAGCAGTTCACAGGGGAACACTGAAGCTTTCTTT. Its protein is CASSSQGNTEAFF.

This chain connects TRBV15 to TRBJ1-2; D ambiguous. V lost 0 bases and J 2 bases, leaving 10 bases between the germline ends. CDR3 length: 15 amino acids. From germline, CDR1 is LNHNV and CDR2 YYDKDF (reference sequence). The CDR3 DNA follows: TGTGCCACCAGCAGAGATCTAGGGAGGAACTATGGCTACACCTTC. It encodes CATSRDLGRNYGYTF. Complete variable domain (other parts from reference TRBV15 and TRBJ1-2): DAMVIQNPRYQVTQFGKPVTLSCSQTLNHNVMYWYQQKSSQAPKLLFHYYDKDFNNEADTPDNFQSRRPNTSFCFLDIRSPGLGDTAMYLCATSRDLGRNYGYTFGSGTRLTVV.